The present T cell receptor beta chain was sequenced within a study of blood T cell repertoires in COVID-19. Clones were sequenced by immunoSEQ multiplex PCR, and TCRdb holds only the in-frame ones, with some missing. The sample has some 300,000 clones, approximately 86% seen once. Sequenced input: peripheral blood. The source of this sequence is a woman in her 70s with COVID-19, enrolled during active disease.

DNA of the CDR3: TGTGCCAGCAGCTCTACAGGGGGCGAAAAACTGTTTTTT. Residues: CASSSTGGEKLFF. This sequence joins TRBV12-3 or TRBV12-4 and TRBJ1-4; 9 bases line up with TRBD1. The CDR3 totals 13 residues. J lost 8 bases, V lost 6 bases, and 4 bases had no gene match.